This T cell receptor beta chain stems from a study of identical twins. TCRdb reanalysed the 5' RACE reads using MiXCR and keeps one entry per CDR3 protein. This sample has roughly 200,000 distinct CDR3 sequences, with less than 20% found just once. CDR1 and CDR2 from the germline V gene are SGDLS and YYNGEE. The CDR3 length is 15 residues. Trimming cost V 0 bases and J 2 bases, with 10 bases left between them. This sample was shared with a second study, whose subject was T cells expressing NK-cell markers. From that paper: Seven of the eight sequenced donors were classified as HCMV-seropositive, and one was classified as seronegative. Among CD8+ T cells from several donors, dominant NKG2C+ clonotypes accounted for about 1.0-7.0%. Evidence did not settle whether expanded NKG2C+ T cell clones targeted HCMV.

The source is a woman younger than 30 in good health. The material sequenced was CD8+ T cells sorted from blood. The V and J genes are TRBV9 and TRBJ2-3; D unclear. The CDR3 loop is CASSVDGRTTDTQYF. CDR3 DNA: TGTGCCAGCAGCGTAGACGGAAGGACCACAGATACGCAGTATTTT. Full variable domain (remainder filled in from reference TRBV9 and TRBJ2-3): DSGVTQTPKHLITATGQRVTLRCSPRSGDLSVYWYQQSLDQGLQFLIQYYNGEERAKGNILERFSAQQFPDLHSELNLSSLELGDSALYFCASSVDGRTTDTQYFGPGTRLTVL.